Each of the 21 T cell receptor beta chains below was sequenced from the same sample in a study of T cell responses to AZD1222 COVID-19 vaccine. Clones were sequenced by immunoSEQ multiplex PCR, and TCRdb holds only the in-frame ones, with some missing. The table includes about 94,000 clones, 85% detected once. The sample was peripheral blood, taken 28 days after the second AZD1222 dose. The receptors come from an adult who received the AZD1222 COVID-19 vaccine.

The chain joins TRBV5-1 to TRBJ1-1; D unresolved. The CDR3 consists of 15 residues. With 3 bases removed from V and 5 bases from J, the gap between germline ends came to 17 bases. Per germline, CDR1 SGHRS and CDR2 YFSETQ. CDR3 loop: CASSSRGREVTEAFF. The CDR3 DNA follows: TGCGCCAGCAGCTCCCGGGGAAGGGAGGTGACTGAAGCTTTCTTT.

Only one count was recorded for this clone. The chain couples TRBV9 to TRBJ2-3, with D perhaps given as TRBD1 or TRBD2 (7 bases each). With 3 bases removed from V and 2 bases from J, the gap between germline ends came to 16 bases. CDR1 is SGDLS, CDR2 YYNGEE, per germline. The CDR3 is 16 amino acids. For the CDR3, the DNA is TGTGCCAGCAGCGAATCAGGGGGGGCCCACACAGATACGCAGTATTTT. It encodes CASSESGGAHTDTQYF.

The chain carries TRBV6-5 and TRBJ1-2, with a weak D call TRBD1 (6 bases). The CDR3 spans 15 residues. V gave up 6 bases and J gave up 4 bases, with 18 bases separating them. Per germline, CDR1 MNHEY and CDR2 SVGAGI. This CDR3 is CASSSSPSTGYGYTF. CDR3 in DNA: TGTGCCAGCAGCTCAAGTCCCTCGACAGGCTATGGCTACACCTTC.

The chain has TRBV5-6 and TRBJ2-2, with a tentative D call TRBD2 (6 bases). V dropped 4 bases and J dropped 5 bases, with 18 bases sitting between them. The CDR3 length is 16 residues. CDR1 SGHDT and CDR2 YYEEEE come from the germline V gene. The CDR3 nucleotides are TGTGCCAGCAGCCTGGAGGGGTGGAGGAGAACCGGGGAGCTGTTTTTT. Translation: CASSLEGWRRTGELFF.

The CDR3 DNA reads TGTGCCAGCAGCCCCTCCTGGAGTAGTAGCGGGGGCGAGCAGTTCTTC. As protein: CASSPSWSSSGGEQFF. The chain has TRBV11-3 and TRBJ2-1, with 9 bases identical to TRBD2. The V gene's germline CDR1 is SGHNT and CDR2 YENEEA. The junction had 15 bases not matched to a gene; V was cut back by 5 bases and J by 10 bases. CDR3 length: 16 amino acids.

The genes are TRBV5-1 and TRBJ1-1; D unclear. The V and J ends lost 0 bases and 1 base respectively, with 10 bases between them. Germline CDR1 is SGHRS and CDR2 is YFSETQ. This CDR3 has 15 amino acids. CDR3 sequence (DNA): TGCGCCAGCAGCTTGGGGTCAGCCGGGAACACTGAAGCTTTCTTT. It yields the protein CASSLGSAGNTEAFF.

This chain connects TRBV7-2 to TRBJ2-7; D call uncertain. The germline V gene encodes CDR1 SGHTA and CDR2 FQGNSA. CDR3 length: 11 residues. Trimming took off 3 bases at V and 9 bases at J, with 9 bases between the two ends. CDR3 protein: CASSFSSRQYF. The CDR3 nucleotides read TGTGCCAGCAGCTTTTCCTCGCGGCAGTACTTC.

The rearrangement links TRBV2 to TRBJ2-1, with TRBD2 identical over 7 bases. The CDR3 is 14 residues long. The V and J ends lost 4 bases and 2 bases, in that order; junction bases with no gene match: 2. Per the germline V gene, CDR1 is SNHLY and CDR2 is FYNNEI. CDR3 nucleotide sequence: TGTGCCAGCAGTGCCAGCGGGGCCTACAATGAGCAGTTCTTC. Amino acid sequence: CASSASGAYNEQFF.

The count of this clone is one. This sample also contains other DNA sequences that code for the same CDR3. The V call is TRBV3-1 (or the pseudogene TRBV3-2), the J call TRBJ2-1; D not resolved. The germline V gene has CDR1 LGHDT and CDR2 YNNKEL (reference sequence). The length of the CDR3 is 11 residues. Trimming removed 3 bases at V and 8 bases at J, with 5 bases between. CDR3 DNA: TGTGCCAGCAGCCAGGGTTATGAGCAGTTCTTC. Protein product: CASSQGYEQFF.

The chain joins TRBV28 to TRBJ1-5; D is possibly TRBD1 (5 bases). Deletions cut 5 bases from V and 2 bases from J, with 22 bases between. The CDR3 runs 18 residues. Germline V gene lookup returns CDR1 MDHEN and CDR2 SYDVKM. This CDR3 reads CASSTPGAGKWGNQPQHF. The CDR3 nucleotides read TGTGCCAGCAGTACACCCGGGGCGGGGAAGTGGGGCAATCAGCCCCAGCATTTT.

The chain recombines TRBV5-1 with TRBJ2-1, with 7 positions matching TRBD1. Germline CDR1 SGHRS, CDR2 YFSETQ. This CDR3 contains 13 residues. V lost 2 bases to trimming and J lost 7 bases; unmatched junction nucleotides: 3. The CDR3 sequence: CASSFPGQNEQFF. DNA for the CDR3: TGCGCCAGCAGCTTCCCGGGACAGAATGAGCAGTTCTTC.

This CDR3 reads CSASLGADNEQFF. DNA for the CDR3: TGCAGTGCTAGTTTGGGGGCCGACAATGAGCAGTTCTTC. The gene calls are TRBV20-1 and TRBJ2-1; the D gene is possibly TRBD1 (6 bases). The length of the CDR3 is 13 residues. V lost 3 bases to trimming and J lost 5 bases, with 11 bases between them. Germline values: CDR1 DFQATT, CDR2 SNEGSKA (reference sequence).

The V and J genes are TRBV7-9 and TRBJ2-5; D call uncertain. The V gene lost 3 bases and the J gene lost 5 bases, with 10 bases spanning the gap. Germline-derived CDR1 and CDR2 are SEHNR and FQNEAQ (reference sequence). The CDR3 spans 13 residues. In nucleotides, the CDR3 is TGTGCCAGCAGCTTGGCATTCCGGGAGACCCAGTACTTC. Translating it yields CASSLAFRETQYF.

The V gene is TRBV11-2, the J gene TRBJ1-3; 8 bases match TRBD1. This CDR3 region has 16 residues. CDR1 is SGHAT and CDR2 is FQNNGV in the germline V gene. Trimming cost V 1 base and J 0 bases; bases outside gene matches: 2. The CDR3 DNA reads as TGTGCCAGCAGCTTAGGGACAGGGAGCTCTGGAAACACCATATATTTT. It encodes CASSLGTGSSGNTIYF.

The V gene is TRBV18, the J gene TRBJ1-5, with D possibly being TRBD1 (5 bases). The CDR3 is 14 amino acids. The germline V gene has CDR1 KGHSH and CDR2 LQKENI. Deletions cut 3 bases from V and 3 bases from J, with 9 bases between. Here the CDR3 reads CASSPQGDNQPQHF. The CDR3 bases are TGTGCCAGCTCACCTCAGGGCGACAATCAGCCCCAGCATTTT.

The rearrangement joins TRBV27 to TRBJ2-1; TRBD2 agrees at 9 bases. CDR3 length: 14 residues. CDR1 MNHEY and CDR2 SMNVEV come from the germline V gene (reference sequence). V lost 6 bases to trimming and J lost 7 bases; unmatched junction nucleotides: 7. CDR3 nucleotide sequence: TGTGCCAGCAGCCGACTAGCGGCTAAGAATGAGCAGTTCTTC. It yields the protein CASSRLAAKNEQFF.

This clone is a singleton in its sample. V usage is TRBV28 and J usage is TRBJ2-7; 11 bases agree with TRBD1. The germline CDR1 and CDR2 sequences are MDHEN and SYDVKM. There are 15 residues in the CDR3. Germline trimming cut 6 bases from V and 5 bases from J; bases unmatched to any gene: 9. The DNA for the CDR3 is TGTGCCAGCAGATCCTGGACAGGGGGCATCAACGAGCAGTACTTC. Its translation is CASRSWTGGINEQYF.

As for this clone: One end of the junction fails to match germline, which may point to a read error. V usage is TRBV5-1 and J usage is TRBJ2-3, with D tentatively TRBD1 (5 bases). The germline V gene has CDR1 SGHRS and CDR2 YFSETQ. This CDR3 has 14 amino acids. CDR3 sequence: CASSLADRTDTQYF. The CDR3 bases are TGCGCCAGCAGTTTGGCCGACAGAACAGATACGCAGTATTTT. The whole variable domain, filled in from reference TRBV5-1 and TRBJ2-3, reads KAGVTQTPRYLIKTRGQQVTLSCSPISGHRSVSWYQQTPGQGLQFLFEYFSETQRNKGNFPGRFSGRQFSNSRSEMNVSTLELGDSALYLCASSLADRTDTQYFGPGTRLTVL.

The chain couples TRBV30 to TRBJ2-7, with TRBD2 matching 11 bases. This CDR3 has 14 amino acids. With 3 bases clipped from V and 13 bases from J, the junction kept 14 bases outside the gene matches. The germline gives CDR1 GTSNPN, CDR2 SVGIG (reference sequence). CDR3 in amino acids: CAWSALTGLAGLYF. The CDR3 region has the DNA TGTGCCTGGAGCGCCCTTACCGGACTAGCGGGTCTATACTTC.

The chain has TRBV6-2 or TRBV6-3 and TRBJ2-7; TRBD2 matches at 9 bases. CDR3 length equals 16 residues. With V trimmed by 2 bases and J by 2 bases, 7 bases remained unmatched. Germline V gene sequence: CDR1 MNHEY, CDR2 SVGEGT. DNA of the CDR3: TGTGCCAGCAGTTACGGGCTAGCGGGATCCGCCTACGAGCAGTACTTC. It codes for CASSYGLAGSAYEQYF.

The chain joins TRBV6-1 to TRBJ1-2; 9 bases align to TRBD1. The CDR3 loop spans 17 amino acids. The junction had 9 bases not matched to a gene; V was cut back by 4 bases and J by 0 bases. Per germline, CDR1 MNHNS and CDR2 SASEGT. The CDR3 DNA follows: TGTGCCAGCAGTGCACCCGGGACAGGGACCCCTAACTATGGCTACACCTTC. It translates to CASSAPGTGTPNYGYTF.